Following are 10 T cell receptor beta chains from one sample sequenced in a study of T cell responses to AZD1222 COVID-19 vaccine. Libraries were prepared by immunoSEQ multiplex PCR; TCRdb keeps only in-frame clonotypes and omits some of them. The sample shows about 180,000 clones, 80% to 90% of them seen only once. The source was peripheral blood, collected on day 0 of AZD1222 vaccination. The source is an adult in good health.

The J gene is TRBJ1-6, the V gene TRBV4-3; D is unresolved. The CDR3 is 14 amino acids. The V end was cut by 2 bases, the J end by 8 bases, with 10 bases between. Germline V gene lookup returns CDR1 LGHNA and CDR2 YSLEER. The CDR3 sequence is CASSQQAEDSPLHF. The CDR3 DNA sequence: TGCGCCAGCAGCCAACAGGCTGAGGATTCACCCCTCCACTTT.

The rearrangement links TRBV5-1 to TRBJ1-1, with 11 bases that match TRBD1. This CDR3 contains 16 residues. Trimming took 4 bases from V and 1 from J; bases not matched to a gene: 6. The germline CDR1 and CDR2 sequences are SGHRS and YFSETQ. The CDR3 spells CASSLRGQGANTEAFF. The CDR3 DNA reads TGCGCCAGCAGCCTAAGAGGACAGGGGGCGAACACTGAAGCTTTCTTT.

The chain combines TRBV7-9 with TRBJ2-7; no clear D. This CDR3 is 12 amino acids long. CDR1 is SEHNR and CDR2 is FQNEAQ in the germline V gene (reference sequence). Trimming removed 5 bases at V and 12 bases at J, with 17 bases between. This CDR3 reads CASSIRSDSLYF. The CDR3 DNA sequence: TGTGCCAGCAGCATACGGTCCGATTCATTGTACTTC.

This chain joins TRBV7-8 and TRBJ2-5; 10 bases map to TRBD1. The CDR3 consists of 15 residues. Trimming removed 0 bases from V and 4 bases from J; junction bases left unmatched: 2. Per germline, CDR1 SGHVS and CDR2 FQNEAQ. CDR3 residues: CASSLARDRGETQYF. The CDR3 nucleotides are TGTGCCAGCAGCTTAGCACGGGACAGGGGAGAGACCCAGTACTTC.

The chain combines TRBV6-2 or TRBV6-3 with TRBJ1-6; D gene ambiguous. Germline V lookup: CDR1 MNHEY, CDR2 SVGEGT. Deletions cut 0 bases from V and 0 bases from J, with 9 bases between. This CDR3 is built from 17 residues. The CDR3 loop reads CASSYSNQLSYNSPLHF. Here the CDR3 DNA reads TGTGCCAGCAGTTACTCGAACCAGCTCTCCTATAATTCACCCCTCCACTTT.

The chain is built from TRBV14 and TRBJ2-7; D is uncertain. V lost 0 bases and J 6 bases, leaving 12 bases between the germline ends. This CDR3 comprises 14 residues. The germline CDR1 and CDR2 sequences are SGHDN and FVKESK. The CDR3 here is CASSQDPGMREQYF. CDR3 bases: TGTGCCAGCAGCCAAGATCCTGGGATGCGCGAGCAGTACTTC.

The rearrangement uses TRBV7-2 and TRBJ1-6; D may be TRBD1 (5 bases). The CDR3 runs 17 residues. With 3 bases removed from V and 1 base from J, the gap between germline ends came to 13 bases. Per germline, CDR1 SGHTA and CDR2 FQGNSA. The CDR3 sequence is CASSLTGGWSYNSPLHF. CDR3 coding DNA: TGTGCCAGCAGCTTGACGGGGGGATGGTCCTATAATTCACCCCTCCACTTT.

This clone occurred once. The chain employs TRBV3-1 (or the pseudogene TRBV3-2) and TRBJ1-5, with D possibly matching TRBD1 (5 bases). V lost 1 base to trimming and J lost 7 bases, with 8 bases between them. The CDR3 contains 13 residues. CDR1 and CDR2 from the germline V gene are LGHDT and YNNKEL (reference sequence). Written as DNA, the CDR3 is TGTGCCAGCAGCCAAGGGAGGGGCCAGCCCCAGCATTTT. It encodes CASSQGRGQPQHF.

The V and J genes are TRBV7-2 and TRBJ2-7; TRBD1 matches at 7 bases. This CDR3 comprises 13 residues. Germline V CDR1 and CDR2: SGHTA, FQGNSA. Losses at the gene ends were 5 bases for V and 3 bases for J; bases not matched to a gene: 4. The CDR3 DNA reads as TGTGCCAGCAGCGACCGGGACAGCTACGAGCAGTACTTC. Translation: CASSDRDSYEQYF.

In this sample, this clone turned up once. V usage is TRBV5-1 and J usage is TRBJ2-1; D is possibly TRBD1 or TRBD2 (5 bases each). The CDR3 length is 14 residues. Germline loops: CDR1 SGHRS, CDR2 YFSETQ. V was clipped by 2 bases and J by 4 bases, with 10 bases between them. The CDR3 protein is CASSFGANYNEQFF. CDR3 coding DNA: TGCGCCAGCAGCTTCGGGGCGAATTACAATGAGCAGTTCTTC.